This T cell receptor beta chain was sequenced in a study of cytomegalovirus exposure and HLA in healthy donors. Study results and limitations: An observed cluster of highly shared sequence variants was recorded as a likely sequencing artifact. Other equally common chains were less clonally expanded than HLA-associated TCR beta chains, a later analysis showed.

Trimming took 1 base from V and 1 from J, leaving 7 bases between them. The CDR3 contains 14 residues. CDR1 SGHTA and CDR2 FQGTGA come from the germline V gene. It was with 60 Vbeta and 13 Jbeta primers that the PCR ran. Produced via immunoSEQ multiplex PCR; TCRdb's table is partial and in-frame only. This listing includes over 100,000 clones. Worth noting for this clone: What it recognizes is unknown.

What was sequenced was PBMCs. This TCR came from a woman aged 40 to 50 in good health and CMV-seropositive. The genes are TRBV7-3 and TRBJ1-1; D gene unclear. The chain's CDR3 is CASSLSAANTEAFF. CDR3 DNA: TGTGCCAGCAGCTTAAGCGCGGCGAACACTGAAGCTTTCTTT.